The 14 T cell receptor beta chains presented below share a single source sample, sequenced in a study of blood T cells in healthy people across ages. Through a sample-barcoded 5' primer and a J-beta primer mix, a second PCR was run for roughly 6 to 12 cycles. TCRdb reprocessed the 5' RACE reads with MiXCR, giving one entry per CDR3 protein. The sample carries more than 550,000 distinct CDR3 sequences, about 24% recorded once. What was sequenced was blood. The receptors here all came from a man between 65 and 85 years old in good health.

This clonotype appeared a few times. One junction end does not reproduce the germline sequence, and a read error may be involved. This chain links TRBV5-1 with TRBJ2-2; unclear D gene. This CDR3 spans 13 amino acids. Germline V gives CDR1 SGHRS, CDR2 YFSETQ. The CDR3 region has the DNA TGTGCCAGCAGCTTGGTGTCGACCGGGGAGCTGTTTTTT. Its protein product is CASSLVSTGELFF.

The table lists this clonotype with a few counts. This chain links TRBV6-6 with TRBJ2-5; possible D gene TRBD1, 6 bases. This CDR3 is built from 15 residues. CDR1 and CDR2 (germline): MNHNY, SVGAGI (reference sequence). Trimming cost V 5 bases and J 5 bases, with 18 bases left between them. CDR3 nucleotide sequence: TGTGCCAGCAGTGACAACAGGGTCTCGGGTGAGACCCAGTACTTC. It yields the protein CASSDNRVSGETQYF.

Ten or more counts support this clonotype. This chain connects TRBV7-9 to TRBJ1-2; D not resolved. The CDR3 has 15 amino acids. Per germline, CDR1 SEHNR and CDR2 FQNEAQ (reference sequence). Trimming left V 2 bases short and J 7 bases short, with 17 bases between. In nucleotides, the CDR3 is TGTGCCAGCAGCTTAAGGGCCAGCAGGTCCGGTGGCTACACCTTC. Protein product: CASSLRASRSGGYTF.

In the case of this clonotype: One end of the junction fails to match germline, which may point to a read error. The CDR3 reads CATSDSPGLSEIKFF. CDR3 DNA: TGTGCCACCAGTGATTCCCCGGGACTGAGCGAGATTAAGTTCTTC. This sequence joins TRBV24-1 and TRBJ2-5; D is possibly TRBD2 (6 bases). Germline values: CDR1 KGHDR, CDR2 SFDVKD. The CDR3 contains 15 residues.

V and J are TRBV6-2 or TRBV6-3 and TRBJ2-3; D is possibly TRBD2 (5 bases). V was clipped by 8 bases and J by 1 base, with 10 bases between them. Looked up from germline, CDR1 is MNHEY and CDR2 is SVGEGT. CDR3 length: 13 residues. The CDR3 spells CASCLAGTDTQYF. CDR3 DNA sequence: TGTGCCAGCTGTCTAGCCGGCACAGATACGCAGTATTTT.

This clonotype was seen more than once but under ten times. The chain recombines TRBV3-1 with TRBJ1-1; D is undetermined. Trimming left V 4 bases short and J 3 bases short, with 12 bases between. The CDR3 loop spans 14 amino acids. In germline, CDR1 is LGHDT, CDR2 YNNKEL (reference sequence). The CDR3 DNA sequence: TGTGCCAGCAGCCCCGTAGGAATGTACACTGAAGCTTTCTTT. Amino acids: CASSPVGMYTEAFF.

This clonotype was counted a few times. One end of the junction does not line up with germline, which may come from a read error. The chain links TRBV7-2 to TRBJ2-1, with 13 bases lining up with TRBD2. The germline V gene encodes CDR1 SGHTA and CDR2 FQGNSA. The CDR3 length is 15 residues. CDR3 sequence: CASSLRLAGGKIKYF. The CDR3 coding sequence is TGTGCCAGCAGCCTTCGACTAGCGGGAGGAAAGATCAAGTACTTC.

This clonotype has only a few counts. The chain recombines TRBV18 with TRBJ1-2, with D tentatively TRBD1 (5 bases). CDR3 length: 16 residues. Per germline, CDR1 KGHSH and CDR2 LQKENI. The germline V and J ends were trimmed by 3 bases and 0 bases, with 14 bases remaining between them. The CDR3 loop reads CASSPRDVLANYGYTF. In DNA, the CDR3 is TGTGCCAGCTCACCGCGGGACGTATTAGCTAACTATGGCTACACCTTC.

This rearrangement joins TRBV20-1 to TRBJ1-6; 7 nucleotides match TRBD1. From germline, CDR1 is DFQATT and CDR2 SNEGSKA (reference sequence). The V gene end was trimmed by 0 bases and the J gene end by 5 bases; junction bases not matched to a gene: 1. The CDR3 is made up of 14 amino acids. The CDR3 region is CSAREGQNNSPLHF. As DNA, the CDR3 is TGCAGTGCTAGAGAGGGACAGAATAATTCACCCCTCCACTTT.

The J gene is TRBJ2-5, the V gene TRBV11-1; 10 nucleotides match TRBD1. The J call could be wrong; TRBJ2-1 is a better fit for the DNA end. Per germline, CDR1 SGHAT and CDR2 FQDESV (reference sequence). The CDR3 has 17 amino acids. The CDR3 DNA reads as TGTGCCAGCAGCTCTCAACCGGGACAGGGGATGATTGGTGAGCAGTTCTTC. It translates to CASSSQPGQGMIGEQFF.

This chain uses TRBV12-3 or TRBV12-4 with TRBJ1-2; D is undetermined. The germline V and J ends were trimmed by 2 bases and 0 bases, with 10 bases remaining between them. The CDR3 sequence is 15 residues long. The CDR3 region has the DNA TGTGCCAGCAGTTTAACGGCAGGTTCTAACTATGGCTACACCTTC. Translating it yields CASSLTAGSNYGYTF.

The CDR3 is CASSPLDRPSPQHF. CDR3 coding DNA: TGTGCCAGCTCGCCCCTTGACAGGCCATCGCCCCAGCATTTT. The chain carries TRBV18 and TRBJ1-5, with D perhaps TRBD1 (6 bases). Per the germline V gene, CDR1 is KGHSH and CDR2 is LQKENI. This CDR3 is 14 amino acids long. Trimming cost V 6 bases and J 9 bases, with 18 bases left between them.

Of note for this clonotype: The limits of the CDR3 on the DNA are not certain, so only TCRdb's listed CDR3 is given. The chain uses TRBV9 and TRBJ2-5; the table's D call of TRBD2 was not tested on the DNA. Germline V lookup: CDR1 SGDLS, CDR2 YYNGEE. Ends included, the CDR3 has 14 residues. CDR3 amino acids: CASSVGTGSGGFYF.

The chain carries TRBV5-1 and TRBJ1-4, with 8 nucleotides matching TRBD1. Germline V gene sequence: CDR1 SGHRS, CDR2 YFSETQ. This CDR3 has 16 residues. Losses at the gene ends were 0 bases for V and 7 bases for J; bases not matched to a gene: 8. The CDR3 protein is CASSLEGRGRGEKLFF. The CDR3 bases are TGCGCCAGCAGCTTGGAAGGCAGGGGGCGCGGTGAAAAACTGTTTTTT. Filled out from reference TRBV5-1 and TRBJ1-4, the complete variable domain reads KAGVTQTPRYLIKTRGQQVTLSCSPISGHRSVSWYQQTPGQGLQFLFEYFSETQRNKGNFPGRFSGRQFSNSRSEMNVSTLELGDSALYLCASSLEGRGRGEKLFFGSGTQLSVL.